The 29 T cell receptor beta chains in this list originate from one sample, sequenced in a study of blood T cells in healthy people across ages (dated by TCRdb to about 2015). To prepare the library, 5' RACE was applied. Instrument used: Illumina HiSeq 2500. A second PCR of about 6 to 12 cycles was performed with a sample-barcoded 5' primer and a J-beta primer mix. TCRdb took the public reads, trimmed them with fastp at Q25, ran MiXCR for clone calling and kept in-frame beta chains. One record per CDR3 amino acid sequence lists the most common genes and DNA. The sample table contains 720,000 or so distinct CDR3 sequences; only one count was recorded for approximately 40% of them. The ten biggest clones cover 30% of the sample. The specimen sequenced was blood. The source of these receptors is a man older than 75 in good health.

This chain links TRBV6-5 with TRBJ2-3, with 9 bases identical to TRBD2. The CDR3 totals 13 residues. CDR1 MNHEY and CDR2 SVGAGI come from the germline V gene. Unmatched junction bases numbered 3, after V lost 6 bases and J lost 5 bases. This chain's CDR3 is CASRELAGDTQYF. The CDR3 nucleotides are TGTGCCAGCAGAGAACTAGCGGGAGATACGCAGTATTTT.

This sequence joins TRBV18 and TRBJ2-7; D call uncertain. From germline, CDR1 is KGHSH and CDR2 LQKENI. The CDR3 sequence is 12 residues long. V was cut by 2 bases and J by 5 bases, with 7 bases left in between. The CDR3 DNA sequence: TGTGCCAGCTCACCAGGGGTTAACGAGCAGTACTTC. Translation gives CASSPGVNEQYF.

This clonotype showed up many times. This chain links TRBV20-1 with TRBJ1-1, with a tentative D call TRBD1 (6 bases). Germline values: CDR1 DFQATT, CDR2 SNEGSKA (reference sequence). The CDR3 totals 14 residues. The CDR3 protein is CRAYRELVGTEAFF. The CDR3 bases are TGCAGGGCATACAGGGAATTAGTGGGCACTGAAGCTTTCTTT.

The genes are TRBV20-1 and TRBJ2-1, with 16 nucleotides matching TRBD2. J gave up 6 bases and V 5 bases, and 7 bases lay outside the gene matches. There are 16 residues in the CDR3. CDR1 is DFQATT, CDR2 SNEGSKA, per germline (reference sequence). The DNA of the CDR3 is TGCAGTGCTGCCCCCGGGACTAGCGGGAGGGGCAATGAGCAGTTCTTC. Translated, it gives CSAAPGTSGRGNEQFF.

The V call is TRBV12-3 or TRBV12-4, the J call TRBJ2-1; the match to TRBD2 covers 8 bases. Trimming at V came to 5 bases and at J to 5 bases, leaving 8 bases not matched to a gene. The CDR3 extends over 15 amino acids. The CDR3 coding sequence is TGTGCCAGCAGTGCAGCGGGAGTGGGCGACAATGAGCAGTTCTTC. It codes for CASSAAGVGDNEQFF.

This clonotype was observed once. This chain joins TRBV12-5 and TRBJ2-5, with a weak D call TRBD1 (8 bases). Germline V gene sequence: CDR1 LGHNT, CDR2 FRNRAP. The CDR3 has 15 residues. The V gene lost 6 bases and the J gene lost 2 bases, with 16 bases spanning the gap. CDR3 DNA: TGTGCTAGTGGACAGGGGGACGGGGGGCAAGAGACCCAGTACTTC. This codes for CASGQGDGGQETQYF.

This CDR3 reads CASSSLFDPGSEAFF. CDR3 nucleotide sequence: TGTGCCAGCAGTTCTCTCTTTGACCCGGGGTCTGAAGCTTTCTTT. The J gene is TRBJ1-1, the V gene TRBV27, with D unresolved. This CDR3 is built from 15 residues. V lost 4 bases to trimming and J lost 6 bases, with 18 bases between them. Germline CDR1 MNHEY, CDR2 SMNVEV (reference sequence).

The chain combines TRBV6-6 with TRBJ2-4, with D uncertain. This CDR3 contains 16 residues. Trimming cost V 4 bases and J 1 base, with 14 bases left between them. The V gene's germline CDR1 is MNHNY and CDR2 SVGAGI (reference sequence). CDR3 amino acids: CASSSPGLGAKNIQYF. The CDR3 DNA is TGTGCCAGCAGTTCGCCGGGCCTTGGGGCCAAAAACATTCAGTACTTC.

The chain joins TRBV5-1 to TRBJ1-5, with D perhaps matching TRBD1 (5 bases). In germline, CDR1 is SGHRS, CDR2 YFSETQ. Trimming pared 4 bases from V and 6 bases from J, leaving 14 bases between. The CDR3 has 14 amino acids. The CDR3: CASSPQGGGQPQHF. For the CDR3, the DNA is TGCGCCAGCAGCCCGCAGGGAGGAGGTCAGCCCCAGCATTTT.

The CDR3 protein is CASRPGQGTDTQYF. DNA of the CDR3: TGTGCCAGCAGACCGGGACAGGGCACAGATACGCAGTATTTT. The chain uses TRBV27 and TRBJ2-3, with 8 positions matching TRBD1. The germline CDR1 and CDR2 sequences are MNHEY and SMNVEV (reference sequence). The CDR3 contains 14 residues. The V segment lost 6 bases and the J segment 1 base; nucleotides outside the gene matches: 3.

This clonotype was observed a handful of times. The V gene is TRBV7-9, the J gene TRBJ2-5, with D unresolved. The CDR3 spans 14 residues. Per the germline V gene, CDR1 is SEHNR and CDR2 is FQNEAQ (reference sequence). Trimming stripped 1 base from V and 5 bases from J, with 11 bases between. This CDR3 is CASSLVSSTETQYF. In DNA form, the CDR3 reads TGTGCCAGCAGCTTAGTATCCAGTACGGAGACCCAGTACTTC.

The chain links TRBV3-1 to TRBJ2-3; TRBD2 matches 11 bases. CDR3 length: 16 residues. J was trimmed by 2 bases and V by 4 bases; bases with no gene match: 5. Germline loops: CDR1 LGHDT, CDR2 YNNKEL (reference sequence). CDR3 sequence: CASSPILAGDTDTQYF. DNA for the CDR3: TGTGCCAGCAGCCCGATACTAGCGGGGGACACAGATACGCAGTATTTT.

V gene TRBV4-2 combines with J gene TRBJ2-5; perhaps D is TRBD1 or TRBD2 (6 bases each). This CDR3 is built from 14 residues. V was trimmed by 0 bases and J by 11 bases, leaving 16 bases between them. CDR1 is LGHNA and CDR2 is YNFKEQ in the germline V gene. This chain's CDR3 is CASSQDQERGAQYF. In DNA form, the CDR3 reads TGTGCCAGCAGCCAAGACCAAGAGAGGGGGGCTCAGTACTTC.

V and J are TRBV15 and TRBJ1-5; D not resolved. The CDR3 consists of 13 residues. The germline gives CDR1 LNHNV, CDR2 YYDKDF (reference sequence). Trimming removed 3 bases from V and 2 bases from J, with 5 bases in between. The CDR3 sequence: CATSSRGNQPQHF. For the CDR3, the DNA is TGTGCCACCAGCAGTAGGGGCAATCAGCCCCAGCATTTT.

V and J are TRBV25-1 and TRBJ2-6; a weak D match, TRBD1 (6 bases). Germline CDR1 and CDR2: MGHDK and SYGVNS. The V end lost 7 bases, the J end lost 4 bases, and 17 bases lay between the germline ends. The CDR3 runs to 16 residues. The CDR3 region has the DNA TGTGCCAGCAATGGGGGCGTTAAGGGAGGGGCCAACGTCCTGACTTTC. Protein sequence: CASNGGVKGGANVLTF. The whole variable domain, remainder taken from reference TRBV25-1 and TRBJ2-6, is EADIYQTPRYLVIGTGKKITLECSQTMGHDKMYWYQQDPGMELHLIHYSYGVNSTEKGDLSSESTVSRIRTEHFPLTLESARPSHTSQYLCASNGGVKGGANVLTFGAGSRLTVL.

J is TRBJ2-5 and V is TRBV6-2 or TRBV6-3, with TRBD2 as a possible D gene (5 bases). V was clipped by 6 bases and J by 0 bases, with 17 bases between them. CDR1 is MNHEY, CDR2 SVGEGT, per germline. The CDR3 consists of 16 residues. The CDR3 DNA reads TGTGCCAGCAGCTCTCCGGGGATACCTTACCAAGAGACCCAGTACTTC. Its protein is CASSSPGIPYQETQYF.

The CDR3 here is CASKSITSVIGELFF. CDR3 sequence (DNA): TGTGCCAGCAAATCGATTACTAGCGTAATCGGGGAGCTGTTTTTT. The V and J genes are TRBV6-1 and TRBJ2-2, with 7 bases that match TRBD2. The junction had 12 bases not matched to a gene; V was cut back by 7 bases and J by 7 bases. The CDR3 is made up of 15 amino acids. CDR1 is MNHNS and CDR2 is SASEGT in the germline V gene.

This chain uses TRBV7-2 with TRBJ2-4; D may be TRBD1 (5 bases). CDR3 length: 15 amino acids. CDR1 is SGHTA and CDR2 is FQGNSA in the germline V gene. Trimming pared 3 bases from V and 0 bases from J, leaving 9 bases between. The CDR3: CASSFLTVAKNIQYF. Written as DNA, the CDR3 is TGTGCCAGCAGCTTCTTGACAGTAGCCAAAAACATTCAGTACTTC.

Here the CDR3 DNA reads TGTGCCAGCAGCTGGGACAAGCTCCAAGAGACCCAGTACTTC. Protein product: CASSWDKLQETQYF. The chain couples TRBV21-1 to TRBJ2-5; the listed D gene, TRBD2, was not tested against the DNA. TRBV21-1 is a listed pseudogene. The CDR3 contains 14 residues.

DNA for the CDR3: TGTGCTAGTGGTTTGACGGCAGGGGGTAACTACGAGCAGTACTTC. It specifies CASGLTAGGNYEQYF. The chain carries TRBV12-5 and TRBJ2-4; 7 bases are a match to TRBD1. TRBJ2-7 matches the DNA end more closely, so the J call is doubtful. CDR3 length equals 15 residues. Germline assignment: CDR1 LGHNT and CDR2 FRNRAP.

The sample holds a few counts of this clonotype. V gene TRBV6-2 or TRBV6-3 combines with J gene TRBJ2-7; 7 nucleotides align to TRBD1. The germline CDR1 and CDR2 sequences are MNHEY and SVGEGT. The junction had 21 bases not matched to a gene; V was cut back by 0 bases and J by 1 base. The CDR3 totals 21 residues. The CDR3 DNA is TGTGCCAGCAGTTACTCGGGTCCAGGGGGTTGGAGCGCACGCCAGTCCTACGAGCAGTACTTC. This sequence encodes CASSYSGPGGWSARQSYEQYF.

The chain is built from TRBV5-1 and TRBJ2-2; 8 nucleotides match TRBD2. This CDR3 contains 15 residues. Losses at the gene ends were 4 bases for V and 0 bases for J; bases not matched to a gene: 2. CDR1 SGHRS and CDR2 YFSETQ come from the germline V gene. This CDR3 is CASSPGGTNTGELFF. CDR3 sequence (DNA): TGCGCCAGCAGCCCGGGGGGGACGAACACCGGGGAGCTGTTTTTT.

The chain joins TRBV4-1 to TRBJ1-1; D perhaps matches TRBD1 (5 bases). Trimming took 4 bases from V and 3 from J, leaving 18 bases between them. The CDR3 spans 16 residues. Germline-derived CDR1 and CDR2 are MGHRA and YSYEKL. CDR3 nucleotides: TGCGCCAGCAGCCCCCGAGGGGCATCAGCGTACACTGAAGCTTTCTTT. Translating gives CASSPRGASAYTEAFF.

The chain joins TRBV20-1 to TRBJ2-5; weak D call: TRBD1 (6 bases). Trimming took 6 bases from V and 1 from J, leaving 15 bases between them. Germline CDR1 reads DFQATT; CDR2 reads SNEGSKA (reference sequence). The CDR3 has 14 residues. CDR3 bases: TGCAGTGCGACAAGACAGGACTTCCAAGAGACCCAGTACTTC. It yields the protein CSATRQDFQETQYF.

This chain joins TRBV4-3 and TRBJ2-4, with a possible D match to TRBD1 (7 bases). Germline lookup yields CDR1 LGHNA and CDR2 YSLEER. Trimming stripped 0 bases from V and 13 bases from J, with 13 bases between. The CDR3 totals 13 residues. The CDR3 sequence is CASSQDGGTEQYF. The CDR3 nucleotides read TGCGCCAGCAGCCAAGATGGAGGGACAGAGCAGTACTTC.

The chain employs TRBV2 and TRBJ1-5; the D gene is possibly TRBD1 (6 bases). Per the germline V gene, CDR1 is SNHLY and CDR2 is FYNNEI. V shed 6 bases and J shed 3 bases, with 15 bases lying between them. The CDR3 totals 15 residues. The CDR3: CASRSSGAFNQPQHF. As DNA, the CDR3 is TGTGCCAGCAGGAGTTCAGGGGCCTTCAATCAGCCCCAGCATTTT.

This clonotype was picked up a small number of times. This rearrangement joins TRBV7-9 to TRBJ2-1; D perhaps matches TRBD2 (5 bases). The CDR3 covers 14 residues. CDR1 and CDR2 (germline): SEHNR, FQNEAQ (reference sequence). Deletions cut 5 bases from V and 7 bases from J, with 15 bases between. The CDR3 region is CASSPDSRRNEQFF. CDR3 nucleotide sequence: TGTGCCAGCAGCCCGGACTCGCGGAGGAATGAGCAGTTCTTC.

About this clonotype itself: Compared with germline, one end of the junction differs, possibly owing to a read error. For the CDR3, the DNA is TGTGCCAGCAGGGGACAGACGGCCGAGCGGTACTTC. Amino acid sequence: CASRGQTAERYF. This rearrangement joins TRBV6-1 to TRBJ2-7; 7 bases line up with TRBD1. CDR3 length equals 12 residues. The germline gives CDR1 MNHNS, CDR2 SASEGT.

To note about this clonotype: Sequence at one end of the junction differs from germline and may be a read error. The chain couples TRBV6-2 or TRBV6-3 to TRBJ2-7; D call uncertain. The closer fit of TRBJ2-5 to the DNA end suggests the J call may be wrong. The CDR3 has 12 amino acids. Germline V gene lookup returns CDR1 MNHEY and CDR2 SVGEGT. The CDR3 DNA is TGTGCCACCAGTACCTACGGAGAGACCCAGTACTTC. Amino acid sequence: CATSTYGETQYF.